This TCR beta chain is drawn from a study of T cell responses to AZD1222 COVID-19 vaccine. The J segment lost 4 bases and the V segment lost 3 bases, leaving 5 bases of the junction unmatched. Germline V gives CDR1 KGHSH, CDR2 LQKENI. The CDR3 consists of 14 residues. Using immunoSEQ multiplex PCR, the repertoire was profiled, and TCRdb retains in-frame clones only, with some absent. The data show roughly 140,000 clones, with 87% seen just once and about 8.9% held by the top ten. The clonotype originates from an adult who received the AZD1222 COVID-19 vaccine. The chain combines TRBV18 with TRBJ1-2; 7 bases are shared with TRBD1. The input for sequencing was peripheral blood, taken 28 days after the second AZD1222 dose. The CDR3 DNA follows: TGTGCCAGCTCACCTGGACAGGATAGCTATGGCTACACCTTC. This translates into CASSPGQDSYGYTF.